These 20 T cell receptor beta chains came from one sample sequenced in a study of CD8+CD57+ T cells in acquired aplastic anemia. Patients who underwent sequencing had shown CD8+CD57+ cell expansion by flow cytometry. CDR3 and TCR beta VDJ profiling relied on genomic DNA as the template. TCRdb used MiXCR to reprocess the reads, holding one entry per CDR3 protein. The data contain about 200,000 distinct CDR3 sequences, about 60% of them singletons. The source material was sorted CD4+, CD8+, or CD8+CD57+ T cells (not recorded which) from PBMCs. These receptors were collected from a human donor with aplastic anemia.

The chain employs TRBV10-3 and TRBJ1-4; the D is unclear. CDR1 is ENHRY and CDR2 is SYGVKD in the germline V gene. The CDR3 covers 15 residues. V was pared by 0 bases and J by 8 bases, with 13 bases between. The DNA for the CDR3 is TGTGCCATCAGTGAGTCACCCCCGACGGGGGAAAAACTGTTTTTT. Encoded protein: CAISESPPTGEKLFF.

The V and J genes are TRBV24-1 and TRBJ2-7, with D maybe TRBD2 (6 bases). Germline values: CDR1 KGHDR, CDR2 SFDVKD. Trimming took 7 bases from V and 4 from J, leaving 10 bases between them. The CDR3 runs to 12 residues. CDR3 in DNA: TGTGCCACCAGCTCCGGGGGATACGAGCAGTACTTC. This sequence encodes CATSSGGYEQYF.

A word on this clonotype: One junction end disagrees with the germline gene, perhaps due to a read error. J is TRBJ2-7 and V is TRBV7-9; 7 nucleotides line up with TRBD1. Germline V lookup: CDR1 SEHNR, CDR2 FQNEAQ (reference sequence). This CDR3 is built from 14 residues. The CDR3, as DNA: TGTGCCAGCAGCCCAGGGACAGTGCCATACGAGCAGTGCTTC. Protein sequence: CASSPGTVPYEQCF.

CDR3 residues: CSARGEADYGYTF. The CDR3 region has the DNA TGCAGTGCTAGAGGGGAGGCGGACTATGGCTACACCTTC. The chain couples TRBV20-1 to TRBJ1-2, with D hard to call. CDR1 DFQATT and CDR2 SNEGSKA come from the germline V gene (reference sequence). The CDR3 runs to 13 residues. V was shortened by 1 base and J by 3 bases, with 9 bases between the two germline ends.

This clonotype was observed many times. The V gene is TRBV27, the J gene TRBJ2-6; D call uncertain. V was pared by 2 bases and J by 2 bases, with 1 base between. This CDR3 has 13 residues. Germline lookup yields CDR1 MNHEY and CDR2 SMNVEV (reference sequence). For the CDR3, the DNA is TGTGCCAGCAGTTTAACTGGGGCCAACGTCCTGACTTTC. Protein product: CASSLTGANVLTF. The entire variable domain, with the rest obtained from reference TRBV27 and TRBJ2-6, is as follows: EAQVTQNPRYLITVTGKKLTVTCSQNMNHEYMSWYRQDPGLGLRQIYYSMNVEVTDKGDVPEGYKVSRKEKRNFPLILESPSPNQTSLYFCASSLTGANVLTFGAGSRLTVL.

The chain employs TRBV2 and TRBJ2-1, with D perhaps matching TRBD2 (5 bases). There are 15 residues in the CDR3. V dropped 6 bases and J dropped 0 bases, with 12 bases sitting between them. Germline assignment: CDR1 SNHLY and CDR2 FYNNEI. CDR3 sequence: CASRRDGDSYNEQFF. In DNA, the CDR3 is TGTGCCAGCAGACGAGACGGGGACTCCTACAATGAGCAGTTCTTC. Full variable domain (outside the CDR3, taken from reference TRBV2 and TRBJ2-1): EPEVTQTPSHQVTQMGQEVILRCVPISNHLYFYWYRQILGQKVEFLVSFYNNEISEKSEIFDDQFSVERPDGSNFTLKIRSTKLEDSAMYFCASRRDGDSYNEQFFGPGTRLTVL.

A word on this clonotype: The germline gene is not matched at one end of the junction; a read error may be the cause. The chain is built from TRBV5-1 and TRBJ2-3; 12 bases agree with TRBD2. CDR1 is SGHRS, CDR2 YFSETQ, per germline. This CDR3 region has 18 residues. CDR3 sequence (DNA): TGTGCCAGCAGCTTAGAAACTAGCGGGGGGCCAATCACAGATACGCAGTATTTT. Protein product: CASSLETSGGPITDTQYF. The full variable domain, completed using reference TRBV5-1 and TRBJ2-3, is KAGVTQTPRYLIKTRGQQVTLSCSPISGHRSVSWYQQTPGQGLQFLFEYFSETQRNKGNFPGRFSGRQFSNSRSEMNVSTLELGDSALYLCASSLETSGGPITDTQYFGPGTRLTVL.

V gene TRBV10-2 combines with J gene TRBJ2-1, with D perhaps matching TRBD2 (6 bases). Germline V lookup: CDR1 WSHSY, CDR2 SAAADI. CDR3 length: 14 residues. V lost 8 bases and J 6 bases, leaving 17 bases between the germline ends. The CDR3 sequence is CASRKELAGNEQFF. The DNA for the CDR3 is TGCGCCAGCCGCAAGGAACTAGCCGGCAATGAGCAGTTCTTC.

The rearrangement links TRBV29-1 to TRBJ2-1; tentative D call: TRBD1 (6 bases). Germline CDR1 reads SQVTM; CDR2 reads ANQGSEA. Deletions cut 1 base from V and 5 bases from J, with 18 bases between. The length of the CDR3 is 16 residues. The CDR3 region has the DNA TGCAGCGTTGAAGGAGGGCAGGGGAGTCTGGACAATGAGCAGTTCTTC. Its translation: CSVEGGQGSLDNEQFF.

The rearrangement uses TRBV15 and TRBJ1-6; no firm D call. The germline V and J ends were trimmed by 0 bases and 10 bases, with 10 bases remaining between them. The germline V gene encodes CDR1 LNHNV and CDR2 YYDKDF (reference sequence). This CDR3 has 14 amino acids. The CDR3 sequence: CATSRDWRVSPLHF. For the CDR3, the DNA is TGTGCCACCAGCAGAGATTGGCGGGTATCACCCCTCCACTTT.

CDR3: CASMVRQLYSPLHF. The CDR3 DNA is TGTGCCAGCATGGTCCGACAGCTTTATTCACCCCTCCACTTT. The chain links TRBV2 to TRBJ1-6; a possible D gene is TRBD1 (5 bases). The CDR3 runs to 14 residues. The germline V and J ends were trimmed by 7 bases and 8 bases, with 15 bases remaining between them. The germline CDR1 and CDR2 sequences are SNHLY and FYNNEI.

The rearrangement joins TRBV7-3 to TRBJ1-1; no firm D call. Germline V gene sequence: CDR1 SGHTA, CDR2 FQGTGA. The CDR3 runs 15 residues. Trimming removed 5 bases from V and 0 bases from J, with 13 bases in between. This CDR3 is CASSLGSTVNTEAFF. DNA for the CDR3: TGTGCCAGCAGCCTAGGGTCGACGGTGAACACTGAAGCTTTCTTT.

Notes on this clonotype: A read error may explain this, as a much larger clone is one base away. The chain combines TRBV15 with TRBJ2-1, with D possibly matching TRBD1 (5 bases). CDR3 length equals 13 residues. V dropped 6 bases and J dropped 7 bases, with 13 bases sitting between them. Germline values: CDR1 LNHNV, CDR2 YYDKDF (reference sequence). The CDR3: CATSLSAGNEQFF. The CDR3 DNA follows: TGTGCCACCAGTTTATCGGCAGGGAATGAGCAGTTCTTC.

The rearrangement uses TRBV20-1 and TRBJ1-6; no reliable D call. Germline V lookup: CDR1 DFQATT, CDR2 SNEGSKA (reference sequence). V was clipped by 0 bases and J by 9 bases, with 15 bases between them. The CDR3 is 15 residues long. CDR3 DNA: TGCAGTGCTAGAGATCCCGAGTTCGGTAGTTCACCCCTCCACTTT. Its translation is CSARDPEFGSSPLHF.

The gene calls are TRBV19 and TRBJ1-2; D is uncertain. Germline-derived CDR1 and CDR2 are LNHDA and SQIVND (reference sequence). V was pared by 5 bases and J by 0 bases, with 4 bases between. The CDR3 is made up of 12 amino acids. The CDR3 is CASSHTNYGYTF. The CDR3 bases are TGTGCCAGTAGTCACACTAACTATGGCTACACCTTC.

This clonotype has a single count. The J gene is TRBJ2-3, the V gene TRBV19, with a tentative D call TRBD1 (5 bases). The V gene's germline CDR1 is LNHDA and CDR2 SQIVND (reference sequence). The CDR3 extends over 16 amino acids. The V gene lost 9 bases and the J gene lost 0 bases, with 19 bases spanning the gap. CDR3 residues: CASQGTARTSTDTQYF. CDR3 DNA sequence: TGTGCCAGCCAGGGTACCGCACGTACTAGCACAGATACGCAGTATTTT. The variable domain in full, completed from reference TRBV19 and TRBJ2-3, reads DGGITQSPKYLFRKEGQNVTLSCEQNLNHDAMYWYRQDPGQGLRLIYYSQIVNDFQKGDIAEGYSVSREKKESFPLTVTSAQKNPTAFYLCASQGTARTSTDTQYFGPGTRLTVL.

Here the CDR3 reads CASSIAWGAQGTEAFF. DNA of the CDR3: TGTGCCAGTAGTATAGCTTGGGGGGCGCAAGGCACTGAAGCTTTCTTT. This chain links TRBV19 with TRBJ1-1; tentative D call: TRBD1 (6 bases). Trimming left V 1 base short and J 4 bases short, with 16 bases between. The V gene's germline CDR1 is LNHDA and CDR2 SQIVND (reference sequence). The CDR3 length is 16 residues.

The V and J genes are TRBV7-9 and TRBJ2-2; D may be TRBD1 (6 bases). V shed 7 bases and J shed 8 bases, with 17 bases lying between them. This CDR3 contains 14 residues. Germline loops: CDR1 SEHNR, CDR2 FQNEAQ (reference sequence). CDR3 region: CASTAAGETGELFF. The CDR3 DNA reads TGTGCCAGCACCGCTGCAGGGGAGACGGGGGAGCTGTTTTTT.

V and J are TRBV20-1 and TRBJ2-7; TRBD2 is a possible D gene (5 bases). CDR3 length: 12 amino acids. CDR1 DFQATT and CDR2 SNEGSKA come from the germline V gene (reference sequence). V gave up 0 bases and J gave up 6 bases, with 9 bases separating them. CDR3 nucleotide sequence: TGCAGTGCTAGAGAACTAGTCTCCGAGCAGTACTTC. Translation: CSARELVSEQYF.

The chain recombines TRBV5-1 with TRBJ2-1; 11 bases align to TRBD1. The CDR3 sequence is 14 residues long. V lost 4 bases and J lost 9; bases outside the gene matches: 6. The V gene's germline CDR1 is SGHRS and CDR2 YFSETQ. This chain's CDR3 is CASSGRTGGGEQFF. In DNA, the CDR3 is TGCGCCAGCAGCGGCCGGACAGGGGGCGGTGAGCAGTTCTTC.